The entry below describes one T cell receptor beta chain. CDR1 KGHDR and CDR2 SFDVKD come from the germline V gene. The CDR3 extends over 19 amino acids. V was clipped by 3 bases and J by 4 bases, with 26 bases between them. This entry belongs to a study of blood T cell repertoires in COVID-19. Clinical history reported by participants formed the basis on which cohorts were assigned. The authors' processing: Estimation of nucleated cell counts was performed using reference gene primer amplification. TCRdb's table, derived via immunoSEQ multiplex PCR, lists solely in-frame clones and lacks some. V, J and clone size were drawn from that table, and D and trimming were deduced from the DNA. This table has 250,000 to 400,000 clones, about 87% appearing once.

The specimen was PBMCs or T cells enriched from blood (not recorded which). This TCR derives from a young woman who had recovered from COVID-19. The rearrangement uses TRBV24-1 and TRBJ1-2; no firm D call. The CDR3 nucleotides read TGTGCCACCAGTGATGTGCGCCGGACGGAGGCCAGAAGTGGCTATGGCTACACCTTC. Protein sequence: CATSDVRRTEARSGYGYTF.